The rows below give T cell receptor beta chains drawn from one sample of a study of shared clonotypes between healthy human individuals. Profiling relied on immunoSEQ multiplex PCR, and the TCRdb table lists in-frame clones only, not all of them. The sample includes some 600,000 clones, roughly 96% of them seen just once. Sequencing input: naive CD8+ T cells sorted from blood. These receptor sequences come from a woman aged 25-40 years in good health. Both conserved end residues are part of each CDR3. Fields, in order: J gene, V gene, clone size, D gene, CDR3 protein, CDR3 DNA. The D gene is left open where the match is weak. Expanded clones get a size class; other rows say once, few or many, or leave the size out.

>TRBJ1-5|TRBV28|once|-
CASSPSPYSNQPQHF
TGTGCCAGCAGCCCTTCCCCTTATAGCAATCAGCCCCAGCATTTT
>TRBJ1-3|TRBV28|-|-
CASREYENTIYF
TGTGCCAGCAGGGAATATGAAAACACCATATATTTT
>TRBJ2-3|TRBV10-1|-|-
CASSDGGDFSTDTQYF
TGCGCCAGCAGTGATGGGGGAGACTTCAGCACAGATACGCAGTATTTT
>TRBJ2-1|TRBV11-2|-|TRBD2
CASSLVGVAGAYNEQFF
TGTGCCAGCAGCTTAGTTGGGGTAGCGGGAGCCTACAATGAGCAGTTCTTC
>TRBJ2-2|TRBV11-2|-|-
CASSYLTGPTGELFF
TGTGCCAGCAGTTACCTAACAGGGCCCACCGGGGAGCTGTTTTTT
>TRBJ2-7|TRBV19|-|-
CASSILPESLEQYF
TGTGCCAGTAGTATTCTCCCAGAATCCCTCGAGCAGTACTTC
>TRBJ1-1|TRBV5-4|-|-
CASSLSAGQAMNTEAFF
TGTGCCAGCAGCTTGTCGGCGGGACAAGCAATGAACACTGAAGCTTTCTTT
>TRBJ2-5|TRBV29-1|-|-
CSVEDATSRSQETQYF
TGCAGCGTTGAAGATGCGACATCGAGGTCCCAAGAGACCCAGTACTTC
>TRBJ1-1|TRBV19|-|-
CASRGGVVYMNTEAFF
TGTGCCAGTAGAGGGGGGGTCGTATACATGAACACTGAAGCTTTCTTT
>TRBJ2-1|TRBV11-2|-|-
CASSLVVLEQFF
TGTGCCAGCAGCTTAGTAGTTCTTGAGCAGTTCTTC